This T cell receptor (beta chain) is from a study of blood T cell repertoires in COVID-19. Looking at the study overall: COVID-19 samples, acute and convalescent, were from the United States, Italy and Spain.

This CDR3 is 14 amino acids long. CDR1 is MNHNS and CDR2 is SASEGT in the germline V gene. The J segment lost 8 bases and the V segment lost 3 bases, leaving 9 bases of the junction unmatched. The sample holds one count of this clone. The protocol was immunoSEQ multiplex PCR, while the TCRdb copy is restricted to in-frame clones and leaves out a portion. The sample lists about 56,000 clones, 84% occurring once. This chain uses TRBV6-1 with TRBJ1-2; 7 positions match TRBD1. The clonotype originates from a woman of 80 years or more with acute or convalescent COVID-19. The sample consisted of peripheral blood. CDR3: CASSDMTGRVGYTF. DNA for the CDR3: TGTGCCAGCAGTGATATGACAGGGCGTGTAGGCTACACCTTC.